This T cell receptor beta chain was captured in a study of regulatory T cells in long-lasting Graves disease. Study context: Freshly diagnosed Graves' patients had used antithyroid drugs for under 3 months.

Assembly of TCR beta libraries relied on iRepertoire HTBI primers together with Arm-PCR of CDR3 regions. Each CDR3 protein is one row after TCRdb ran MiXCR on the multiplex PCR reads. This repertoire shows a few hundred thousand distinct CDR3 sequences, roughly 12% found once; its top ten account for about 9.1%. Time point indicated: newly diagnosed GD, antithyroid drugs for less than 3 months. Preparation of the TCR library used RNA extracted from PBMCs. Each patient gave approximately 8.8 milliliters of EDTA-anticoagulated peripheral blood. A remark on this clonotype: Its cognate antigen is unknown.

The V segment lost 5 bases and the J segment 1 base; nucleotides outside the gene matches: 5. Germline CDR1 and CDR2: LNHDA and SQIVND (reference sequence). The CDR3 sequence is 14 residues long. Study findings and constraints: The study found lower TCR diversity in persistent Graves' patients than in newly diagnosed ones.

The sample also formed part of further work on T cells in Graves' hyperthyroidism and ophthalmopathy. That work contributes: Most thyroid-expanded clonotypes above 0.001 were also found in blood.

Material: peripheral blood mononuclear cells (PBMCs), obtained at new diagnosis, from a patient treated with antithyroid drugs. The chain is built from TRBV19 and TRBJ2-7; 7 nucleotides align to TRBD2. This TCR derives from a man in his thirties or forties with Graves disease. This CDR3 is CASSGEGRSYEQYF. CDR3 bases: TGTGCCAGTAGTGGGGAGGGACGTTCCTACGAGCAGTACTTC.